This T cell receptor beta chain was sequenced during a study of T cell clonotyping in hematopoietic cell transplantation. J lost 4 bases, V lost 0 bases, and 7 bases had no gene match. This CDR3 is 16 amino acids long. Germline V gene sequence: CDR1 SGHRS, CDR2 YFSETQ. This clone was seen just once. Some clones are missing from TCRdb's copy, which holds only in-frame ones; the method was immunoSEQ multiplex PCR. The sample has around 37,000 clones; 95% are singletons. The sample comprised peripheral blood mononuclear cells. This sequence joins TRBV5-1 and TRBJ2-1; 7 bases align to TRBD2. This TCR was sampled from a man under 40 in good health. Some clones in this sample may be carry-over from other donors' samples. CDR3 in amino acids: CASSLVSSGGYNEQFF. CDR3 DNA sequence: TGCGCCAGCAGCTTGGTCTCGTCGGGGGGTTACAATGAGCAGTTCTTC. The whole variable domain, remainder taken from reference TRBV5-1 and TRBJ2-1, is KAGVTQTPRYLIKTRGQQVTLSCSPISGHRSVSWYQQTPGQGLQFLFEYFSETQRNKGNFPGRFSGRQFSNSRSEMNVSTLELGDSALYLCASSLVSSGGYNEQFFGPGTRLTVL.